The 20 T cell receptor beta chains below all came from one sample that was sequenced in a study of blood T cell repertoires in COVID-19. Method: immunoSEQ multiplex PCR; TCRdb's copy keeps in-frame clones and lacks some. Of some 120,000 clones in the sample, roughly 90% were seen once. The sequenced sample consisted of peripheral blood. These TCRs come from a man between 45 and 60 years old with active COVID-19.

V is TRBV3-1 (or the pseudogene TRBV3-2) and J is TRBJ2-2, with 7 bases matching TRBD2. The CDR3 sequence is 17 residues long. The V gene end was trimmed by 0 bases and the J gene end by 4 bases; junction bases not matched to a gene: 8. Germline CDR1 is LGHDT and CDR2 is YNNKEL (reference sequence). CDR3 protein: CASSQDWTSDFTGELFF. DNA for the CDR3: TGTGCCAGCAGCCAAGATTGGACTAGTGATTTCACCGGGGAGCTGTTTTTT.

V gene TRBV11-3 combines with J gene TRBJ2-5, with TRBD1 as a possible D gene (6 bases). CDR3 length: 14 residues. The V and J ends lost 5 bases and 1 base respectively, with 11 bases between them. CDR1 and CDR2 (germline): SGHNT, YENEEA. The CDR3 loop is CASSPGQSQETQYF. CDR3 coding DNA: TGTGCCAGCAGCCCTGGACAGAGCCAAGAGACCCAGTACTTC.

The CDR3 coding sequence is TGTGCCAGCAGCCCCAGTGGCAGGGCTACAAATGAAGCTTTCTTT. It yields the protein CASSPSGRATNEAFF. The V gene is TRBV9, the J gene TRBJ1-1; the D gene is possibly TRBD1 (5 bases). The CDR3 has 15 amino acids. CDR1 SGDLS and CDR2 YYNGEE come from the germline V gene. The V and J ends lost 4 bases and 7 bases respectively, with 20 bases between them.

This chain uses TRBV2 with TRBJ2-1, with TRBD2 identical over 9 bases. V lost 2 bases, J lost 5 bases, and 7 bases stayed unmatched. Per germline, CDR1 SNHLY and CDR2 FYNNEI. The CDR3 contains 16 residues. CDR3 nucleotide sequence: TGTGCCAGCAGTGAAACGGGCGGGAGGGCCGACAATGAGCAGTTCTTC. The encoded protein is CASSETGGRADNEQFF.

CDR3 in DNA: TGCGCCAGCAGCTTGGCCGGGACAGGGGGCGAGCAGTACTTC. It encodes CASSLAGTGGEQYF. The V and J genes are TRBV5-1 and TRBJ2-7, with TRBD1 matching over 11 bases. Germline-derived CDR1 and CDR2 are SGHRS and YFSETQ. J gave up 6 bases and V 0 bases, and 2 bases lay outside the gene matches. This CDR3 is 14 amino acids long.

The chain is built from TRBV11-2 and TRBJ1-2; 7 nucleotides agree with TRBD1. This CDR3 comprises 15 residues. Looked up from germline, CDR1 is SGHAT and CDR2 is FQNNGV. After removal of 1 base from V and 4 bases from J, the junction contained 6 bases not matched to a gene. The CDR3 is CASSLGATGVYGYTF. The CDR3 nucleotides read TGTGCCAGCAGCTTAGGGGCAACAGGGGTCTATGGCTACACCTTC.

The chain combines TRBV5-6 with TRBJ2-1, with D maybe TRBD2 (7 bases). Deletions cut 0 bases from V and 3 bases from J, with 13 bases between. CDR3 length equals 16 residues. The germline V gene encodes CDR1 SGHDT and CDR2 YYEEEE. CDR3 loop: CASSLGGGASYNEQFF. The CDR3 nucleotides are TGTGCCAGCAGCTTGGGTGGGGGGGCTAGCTACAATGAGCAGTTCTTC.

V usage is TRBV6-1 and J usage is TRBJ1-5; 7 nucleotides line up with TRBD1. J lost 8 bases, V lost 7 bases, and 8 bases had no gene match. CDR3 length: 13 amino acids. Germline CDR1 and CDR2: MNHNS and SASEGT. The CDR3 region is CASKLQGSEPQHF. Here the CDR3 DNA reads TGTGCCAGCAAACTACAGGGGTCGGAGCCCCAGCATTTT.

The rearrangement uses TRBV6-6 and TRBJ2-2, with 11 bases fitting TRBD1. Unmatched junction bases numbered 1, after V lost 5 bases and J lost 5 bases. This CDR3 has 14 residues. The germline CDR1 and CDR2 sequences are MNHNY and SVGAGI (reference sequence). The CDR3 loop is CASSGQGATGELFF. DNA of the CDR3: TGTGCCAGCAGTGGACAGGGGGCGACCGGGGAGCTGTTTTTT.

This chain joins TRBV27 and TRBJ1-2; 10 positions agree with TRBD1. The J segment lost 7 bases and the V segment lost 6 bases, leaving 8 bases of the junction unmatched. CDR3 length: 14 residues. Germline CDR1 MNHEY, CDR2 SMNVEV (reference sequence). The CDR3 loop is CASSKGRQGAGYTF. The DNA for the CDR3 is TGTGCCAGCAGCAAGGGACGACAGGGGGCTGGCTACACCTTC.

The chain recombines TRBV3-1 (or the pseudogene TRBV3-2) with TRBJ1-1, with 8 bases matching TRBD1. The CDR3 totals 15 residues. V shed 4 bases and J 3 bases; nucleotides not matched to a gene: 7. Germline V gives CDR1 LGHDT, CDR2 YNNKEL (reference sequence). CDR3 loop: CASSRYRGGDTEAFF. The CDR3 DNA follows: TGTGCCAGCAGCCGATACAGGGGGGGAGACACTGAAGCTTTCTTT.

CDR3 sequence reads: CTSSQPVDTQYF. DNA for the CDR3: TGCACCAGCAGCCAACCTGTGGATACGCAGTATTTT. The chain employs TRBV1 and TRBJ2-3; TRBD2, the table's D call, lacks a check against the DNA. TRBV1 is assigned pseudogene status. The CDR3 runs to 12 residues.

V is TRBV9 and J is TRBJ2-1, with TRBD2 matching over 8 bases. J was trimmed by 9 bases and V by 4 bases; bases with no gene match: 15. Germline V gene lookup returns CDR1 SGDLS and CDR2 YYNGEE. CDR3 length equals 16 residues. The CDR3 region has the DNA TGTGCCAGCAGCCCCTCGGCTAGCGGGTGGTCGGGTGAGCAGTTCTTC. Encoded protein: CASSPSASGWSGEQFF.

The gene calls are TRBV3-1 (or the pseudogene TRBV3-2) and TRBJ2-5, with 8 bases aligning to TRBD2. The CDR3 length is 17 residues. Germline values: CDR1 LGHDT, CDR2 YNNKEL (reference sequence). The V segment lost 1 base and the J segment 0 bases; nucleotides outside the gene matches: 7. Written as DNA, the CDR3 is TGTGCCAGCAGCCAAGGCCGGTCTAGCGGGTACCAAGAGACCCAGTACTTC. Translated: CASSQGRSSGYQETQYF.

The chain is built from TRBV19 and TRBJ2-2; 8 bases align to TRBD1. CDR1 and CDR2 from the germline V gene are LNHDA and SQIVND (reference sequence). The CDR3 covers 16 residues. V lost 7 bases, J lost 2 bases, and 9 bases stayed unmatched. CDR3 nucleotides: TGTGCCAGTATGGCTCCGGGACAGGCTAACACCGGGGAGCTGTTTTTT. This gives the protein CASMAPGQANTGELFF.

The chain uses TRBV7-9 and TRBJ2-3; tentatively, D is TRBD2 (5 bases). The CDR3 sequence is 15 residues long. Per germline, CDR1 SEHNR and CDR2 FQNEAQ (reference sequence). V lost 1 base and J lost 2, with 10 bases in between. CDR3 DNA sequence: TGTGCCAGCAGCTTAGTAGGCGGGTCCACAGATACGCAGTATTTT. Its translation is CASSLVGGSTDTQYF.

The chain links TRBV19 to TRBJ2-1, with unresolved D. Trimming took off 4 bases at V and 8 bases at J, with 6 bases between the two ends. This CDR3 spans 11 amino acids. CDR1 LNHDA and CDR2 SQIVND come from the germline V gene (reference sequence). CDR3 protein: CASSNSYEQFF. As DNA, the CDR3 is TGTGCCAGTAGTAACAGTTATGAGCAGTTCTTC.

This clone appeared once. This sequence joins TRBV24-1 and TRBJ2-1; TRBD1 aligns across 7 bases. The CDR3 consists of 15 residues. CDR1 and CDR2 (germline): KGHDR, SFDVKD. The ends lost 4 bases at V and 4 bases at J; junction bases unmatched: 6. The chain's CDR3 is CATSEAGTDYNEQFF. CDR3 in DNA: TGTGCCACCAGTGAGGCCGGGACAGATTACAATGAGCAGTTCTTC.

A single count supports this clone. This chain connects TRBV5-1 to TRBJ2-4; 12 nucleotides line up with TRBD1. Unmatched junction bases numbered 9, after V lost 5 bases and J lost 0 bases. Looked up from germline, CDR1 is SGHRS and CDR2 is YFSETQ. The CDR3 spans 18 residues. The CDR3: CASSPGTGGSLAKNIQYF. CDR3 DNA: TGCGCCAGCAGTCCCGGGACAGGGGGCTCTCTAGCCAAAAACATTCAGTACTTC.

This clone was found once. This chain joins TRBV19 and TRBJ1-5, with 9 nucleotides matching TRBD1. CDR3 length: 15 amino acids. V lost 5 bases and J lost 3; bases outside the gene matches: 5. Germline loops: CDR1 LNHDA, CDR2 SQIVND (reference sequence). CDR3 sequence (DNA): TGTGCCAGTAGTGGATGGACAGGGGTCAATCAGCCCCAGCATTTT. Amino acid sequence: CASSGWTGVNQPQHF.